Presented here are 16 T cell receptor beta chains from one specimen sequenced in a study of T cells in Graves' hyperthyroidism and ophthalmopathy. Amplification of TCR beta CDR3 regions used RNA as the template. The TCR CDR3 was amplified in a first-round RT-PCR using the HTBI primer set. TCRdb re-derived calls from the multiplex PCR reads in MiXCR, one entry per CDR3 protein. The sample has 400,000 or so distinct CDR3 sequences; nearly 15% are singletons. Material for sequencing was blood. Every receptor here comes from a woman aged 55-75 years with Graves' ophthalmopathy.

The chain is built from TRBV18 and TRBJ2-7, with 10 bases fitting TRBD1. CDR3 length: 15 amino acids. CDR1 and CDR2 from the germline V gene are KGHSH and LQKENI. J was trimmed by 6 bases and V by 3 bases; bases with no gene match: 8. CDR3 sequence: CASSPDRGLPFEQYF. Here the CDR3 DNA reads TGTGCCAGCTCACCCGACAGGGGGCTCCCCTTCGAGCAGTACTTC.

This clonotype was detected only a few times. The chain combines TRBV6-7 with TRBJ1-2; D not certain. TRBV6-7 counts as an open reading frame of uncertain function. Trimming shortened V by 2 bases and J by 2 bases, and 6 bases separated the two germline ends. The CDR3 is made up of 13 amino acids. As DNA, the CDR3 is TGTGCCAGCAGTTACGAGCTGAACTATGGCTACACCTTC. Its translation: CASSYELNYGYTF.

This clonotype was seen ten or more times. The gene calls are TRBV7-9 and TRBJ2-7; 9 bases map to TRBD1. Germline V gives CDR1 SEHNR, CDR2 FQNEAQ (reference sequence). This CDR3 contains 15 residues. Trimming cost V 6 bases and J 6 bases; bases outside gene matches: 12. CDR3 protein: CASRKTGTGLGEQYF. CDR3 coding DNA: TGTGCCAGCAGAAAGACCGGGACAGGGTTAGGCGAGCAGTACTTC.

In its sample, this clonotype was seen many times. The gene calls are TRBV2 and TRBJ2-1, with 11 nucleotides matching TRBD2. After removal of 6 bases from V and 3 bases from J, the junction contained 4 bases not matched to a gene. Germline-derived CDR1 and CDR2 are SNHLY and FYNNEI. The CDR3 contains 15 residues. CDR3 sequence (DNA): TGTGCCAGCAGCCTTAGCGGGAGGGACTACAATGAGCAGTTCTTC. Protein sequence: CASSLSGRDYNEQFF.

This clonotype came up many times. CDR3 loop: CASSGNYEQYF. Written as DNA, the CDR3 is TGTGCCAGCAGCGGCAACTACGAGCAGTACTTC. The V and J genes are TRBV7-9 and TRBJ2-7; D unresolved. CDR3 length: 11 amino acids. With 5 bases removed from V and 3 bases from J, the gap between germline ends came to 5 bases. Per germline, CDR1 SEHNR and CDR2 FQNEAQ (reference sequence).

V gene TRBV14 combines with J gene TRBJ2-7, with D possibly TRBD2 on 6 matching bases. The CDR3 is made up of 16 amino acids. Germline assignment: CDR1 SGHDN and CDR2 FVKESK. V lost 4 bases and J 2 bases, leaving 18 bases between the germline ends. DNA of the CDR3: TGTGCCAGCAGCCTCTCCGGGGCTAGCGAGACCTACGAGCAGTACTTC. As protein: CASSLSGASETYEQYF.

This clonotype was recorded many times. V usage is TRBV20-1 and J usage is TRBJ2-5; 11 positions agree with TRBD2. The ends lost 6 bases at V and 4 bases at J; junction bases unmatched: 13. The CDR3 has 16 residues. The germline CDR1 and CDR2 sequences are DFQATT and SNEGSKA (reference sequence). The CDR3 loop reads CSADDSGRVPRETQYF. CDR3 coding DNA: TGCAGTGCCGATGATAGCGGGAGGGTGCCCAGAGAGACCCAGTACTTC.

The table lists this clonotype with a few counts. The chain links TRBV6-6 to TRBJ2-5; D gene unclear. Germline CDR1 is MNHNY and CDR2 is SVGAGI (reference sequence). Deletions cut 0 bases from V and 2 bases from J, with 10 bases between. The CDR3 runs 15 residues. The chain's CDR3 is CASSYSSRRQETQYF. The CDR3 DNA reads TGTGCCAGCAGTTACTCGTCCCGGCGTCAAGAGACCCAGTACTTC.

The CDR3 loop reads CASSSGVWNEQFF. The CDR3, as DNA: TGTGCCAGCAGTTCCGGGGTGTGGAATGAGCAGTTCTTC. The rearrangement joins TRBV12-3 or TRBV12-4 to TRBJ2-1; D may be TRBD2 (5 bases). The CDR3 is made up of 13 amino acids. Trimming took off 4 bases at V and 7 bases at J, with 11 bases between the two ends.

This clonotype was seen at least ten times. This chain connects TRBV20-1 to TRBJ2-7; D unresolved. Germline values: CDR1 DFQATT, CDR2 SNEGSKA (reference sequence). V dropped 2 bases and J dropped 1 base, with 6 bases sitting between them. The CDR3 length is 12 residues. CDR3 in DNA: TGCAGTGCTAGACAGATTTCCTACGAGCAGTACTTC. It translates to CSARQISYEQYF.

The chain recombines TRBV20-1 with TRBJ2-3, with 11 positions matching TRBD2. Trimming cost V 4 bases and J 4 bases; bases outside gene matches: 10. From germline, CDR1 is DFQATT and CDR2 SNEGSKA (reference sequence). CDR3 length: 16 residues. This CDR3 reads CSATPGLAVSPDTQYF. As DNA, the CDR3 is TGCAGTGCTACCCCGGGACTAGCGGTCTCTCCAGATACGCAGTATTTT.

This clonotype was recorded many times. The V call is TRBV7-2, the J call TRBJ2-5; TRBD1 is a possible D gene (5 bases). Trimming removed 1 base from V and 6 bases from J, with 9 bases in between. Germline lookup yields CDR1 SGHTA and CDR2 FQGNSA. This CDR3 contains 13 residues. The CDR3 here is CASSLDRGKTQYF. CDR3 bases: TGTGCCAGCAGCTTAGATAGGGGCAAGACCCAGTACTTC.

This clonotype was counted only a few times. The rearrangement links TRBV27 to TRBJ1-4; 8 nucleotides match TRBD1. The V gene end was trimmed by 4 bases and the J gene end by 8 bases; junction bases not matched to a gene: 3. The germline V gene encodes CDR1 MNHEY and CDR2 SMNVEV (reference sequence). This CDR3 has 13 residues. CDR3 region: CASSYQGAEKLFF. Written as DNA, the CDR3 is TGTGCCAGCAGTTACCAGGGGGCCGAAAAACTGTTTTTT.

At least ten counts were recorded for this clonotype. This chain connects TRBV3-1 to TRBJ1-1, with 7 positions matching TRBD1. Losses at the gene ends were 4 bases for V and 4 bases for J; bases not matched to a gene: 9. Germline CDR1 and CDR2: LGHDT and YNNKEL (reference sequence). The CDR3 extends over 15 amino acids. DNA of the CDR3: TGTGCCAGCAGCCCAGGGGGGATACTGGGCACTGAAGCTTTCTTT. This sequence encodes CASSPGGILGTEAFF. Filled out from reference TRBV3-1 and TRBJ1-1, the complete variable domain reads DTAVSQTPKYLVTQMGNDKSIKCEQNLGHDTMYWYKQDSKKFLKIMFSYNNKELIINETVPNRFSPKSPDKAHLNLHINSLELGDSAVYFCASSPGGILGTEAFFGQGTRLTVV.

Comment on this clonotype: A much larger clone sits a single nucleotide away, making a read error possible. This chain uses TRBV20-1 with TRBJ2-7; 8 bases align to TRBD1. Germline assignment: CDR1 DFQATT and CDR2 SNEGSKA (reference sequence). The CDR3 extends over 15 amino acids. The CDR3 loop is CSARFPQGATYEQCF. The CDR3 DNA is TGCAGTGCTAGATTCCCCCAGGGGGCAACCTACGAGCAGTGCTTC.

In this sample, this clonotype turned up many times. This sequence joins TRBV11-3 and TRBJ2-7; D unresolved. CDR3 length equals 12 residues. Trimming shortened V by 5 bases and J by 6 bases, and 11 bases separated the two germline ends. Germline values: CDR1 SGHNT, CDR2 YENEEA. CDR3 loop: CASSNRFGEQYF. The CDR3 nucleotides read TGTGCCAGCAGCAACCGTTTCGGCGAGCAGTACTTC. Using reference TRBV11-3 and TRBJ2-7 for the parts outside the CDR3, the full variable domain is EAGVVQSPRYKIIEKKQPVAFWCNPISGHNTLYWYLQNLGQGPELLIRYENEEAVDDSQLPKDRFSAERLKGVDSTLKIQPAELGDSAVYLCASSNRFGEQYFGPGTRLTVT.